This T cell receptor beta chain originates from a study of PD-1 blockade in classical Hodgkin lymphoma. This clone was counted a few times. Its antigen is not known. Points from the study as a whole: Only CD4+ TCR diversity, not CD8+, had risen significantly by C4D1. Newly diagnosed patients were said to have less baseline TCR diversity than healthy donors did.

The CDR3 consists of 16 residues. Per germline, CDR1 KGHSH and CDR2 LQKENI. V lost 2 bases and J 0 bases, leaving 11 bases between the germline ends. Some clones are missing from TCRdb's copy, which holds only in-frame ones; the method was immunoSEQ multiplex PCR. The sample has around 14,000 clones, about 73% seen once; the top ten hold about 26%. Each of the patients experienced relapse following autologous stem cell transplantation, and their brentuximab vedotin exposure differed. The sequence was collected from a human donor with classical Hodgkin lymphoma. The rearrangement joins TRBV18 to TRBJ1-3; D perhaps matches TRBD1 (5 bases). The sample here was peripheral blood mononuclear cells (PBMCs), taken before the second cycle of nivolumab. CDR3 DNA: TGTGCCAGCTCACCATTGGGGCAGTCCTCTGGAAACACCATATATTTT. It codes for CASSPLGQSSGNTIYF.